This record looks at one T cell receptor beta chain sequence and its context. Its antigen is still unknown. What supplied the PBMCs was over 8.5 ml of fresh peripheral blood. The germline V gene encodes CDR1 LGHDT and CDR2 YNNKEL (reference sequence). V was trimmed by 1 base and J by 5 bases, leaving 17 bases between them. CDR3 length equals 16 residues. This sample was included in a study of Graves' ophthalmopathy and Graves' hyperthyroidism. Findings of the study overall: A majority of expanded thyroid clonotypes exceeding 0.001 frequency were likewise present in blood. Ophthalmopathy progression was predicted with about 71% sensitivity and roughly 79% specificity.

RNA served as the template for amplifying TCR beta CDR3 regions. The first-round RT-PCR employed HTBI primers together with the Qiagen OneStep RT-PCR kit. A multiplex PCR was then performed as the second round. TCRdb re-called the multiplex PCR reads through MiXCR, storing one row per CDR3 protein. The sample shows around 400,000 distinct CDR3 sequences, 20% to 25% of them seen only once. This TCR was recovered from a woman aged 18-29 years with stable Graves' hyperthyroidism. This chain connects TRBV3-1 to TRBJ2-5; D not resolved. The sequenced sample consisted of peripheral blood. The CDR3 region has the DNA TGTGCCAGCAGCCAAGGGGCCCTACTCGAGTGGGAGACCCAGTACTTC. Translated: CASSQGALLEWETQYF.